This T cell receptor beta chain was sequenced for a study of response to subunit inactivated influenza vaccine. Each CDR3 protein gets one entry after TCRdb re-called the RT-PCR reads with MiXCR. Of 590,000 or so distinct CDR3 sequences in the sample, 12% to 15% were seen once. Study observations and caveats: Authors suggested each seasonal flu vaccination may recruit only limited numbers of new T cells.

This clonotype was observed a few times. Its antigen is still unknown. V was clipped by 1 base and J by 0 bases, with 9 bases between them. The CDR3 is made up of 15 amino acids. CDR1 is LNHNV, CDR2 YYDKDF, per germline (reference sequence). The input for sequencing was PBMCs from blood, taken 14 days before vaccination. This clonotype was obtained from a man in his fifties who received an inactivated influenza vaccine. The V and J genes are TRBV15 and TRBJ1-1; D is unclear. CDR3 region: CATSRGDALNTEAFF. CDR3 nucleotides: TGTGCCACCAGCAGAGGTGACGCACTGAACACTGAAGCTTTCTTT. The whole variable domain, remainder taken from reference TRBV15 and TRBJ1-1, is DAMVIQNPRYQVTQFGKPVTLSCSQTLNHNVMYWYQQKSSQAPKLLFHYYDKDFNNEADTPDNFQSRRPNTSFCFLDIRSPGLGDTAMYLCATSRGDALNTEAFFGQGTRLTVV.